The 30 T cell receptor beta chains below come from one sample, sequenced in a study of regulatory T cells in long-lasting Graves disease. Time point denoted: persistent/refractory GD, antithyroid drugs over 5 years with positive TRAb. TCR sequences were obtained from RNA taken from PBMCs. Assembly of TCR beta libraries relied on iRepertoire HTBI primers together with Arm-PCR of CDR3 regions. Via MiXCR, TCRdb re-called the multiplex PCR reads, giving one row per CDR3 protein. The sample yields roughly 500,000 distinct CDR3 sequences, roughly 21% seen once. The sample consisted of peripheral blood mononuclear cells (PBMCs), taken when the disease was refractory, from a patient treated with antithyroid drugs. The receptors here all came from a female donor with Graves disease.

This clonotype was detected ten times or more. This chain uses TRBV2 with TRBJ1-1; perhaps TRBD1 as D (6 bases). Looked up from germline, CDR1 is SNHLY and CDR2 is FYNNEI. V shed 4 bases and J shed 8 bases, with 8 bases lying between them. This CDR3 is 11 amino acids long. CDR3 nucleotides: TGTGCCAGCAGTGTAAGGGGGGAAGCTTTCTTT. This codes for CASSVRGEAFF.

This clonotype was detected many times. This sequence joins TRBV27 and TRBJ1-5; no reliable D call. This CDR3 region has 13 residues. CDR1 and CDR2 (germline): MNHEY, SMNVEV (reference sequence). With 3 bases removed from V and 4 bases from J, the gap between germline ends came to 7 bases. CDR3 residues: CASSFVGNQPQHF. The CDR3 DNA is TGTGCCAGCAGTTTTGTTGGTAATCAGCCCCAGCATTTT.

The sample holds many counts of this clonotype. This sequence joins TRBV6-1 and TRBJ2-5, with 7 bases aligning to TRBD1. After removal of 2 bases from V and 4 bases from J, the junction contained 13 bases not matched to a gene. Germline-derived CDR1 and CDR2 are MNHNS and SASEGT. The CDR3 is 17 amino acids. This CDR3 reads CASSERRGGRFGETQYF. The CDR3 DNA reads TGTGCCAGCAGTGAAAGGAGAGGGGGCCGGTTTGGAGAGACCCAGTACTTC.

Of note for this clonotype: A much larger clone lies a single base off, so this may be a read error. This chain links TRBV20-1 with TRBJ2-5; TRBD2 matches 7 bases. CDR3 length: 15 amino acids. V was clipped by 4 bases and J by 5 bases; unmatched bases: 13. CDR1 and CDR2 (germline): DFQATT, SNEGSKA (reference sequence). In DNA form, the CDR3 reads TGCAGTGCTATCCGAGCTGAGCGGGGTGGGGAGACCCAGTACTTC. Protein product: CSAIRAERGGETQYF.

This clonotype was detected many times. The chain has TRBV2 and TRBJ1-6; perhaps TRBD1 as D (5 bases). The germline V and J ends were trimmed by 7 bases and 3 bases, with 13 bases remaining between them. The CDR3 has 15 residues. CDR1 SNHLY and CDR2 FYNNEI come from the germline V gene. This CDR3 is CASTRDSLYNSPLHF. CDR3 nucleotides: TGTGCCAGCACCCGGGACTCGCTCTATAATTCACCCCTCCACTTT.

The rearrangement uses TRBV20-1 and TRBJ2-2; D gene unclear. V shed 6 bases and J shed 8 bases, with 16 bases lying between them. From germline, CDR1 is DFQATT and CDR2 SNEGSKA (reference sequence). The length of the CDR3 is 13 residues. The CDR3 sequence is CSAVGPIGGELFF. CDR3 DNA sequence: TGCAGTGCCGTCGGCCCAATAGGGGGGGAGCTGTTTTTT.

In its sample, this clonotype was seen many times. V usage is TRBV20-1 and J usage is TRBJ1-2; D uncertain. CDR1 and CDR2 from the germline V gene are DFQATT and SNEGSKA (reference sequence). Trimming removed 0 bases at V and 3 bases at J, with 11 bases between. The CDR3 covers 14 residues. The CDR3 loop is CSARDRAGHYGYTF. CDR3 DNA sequence: TGCAGTGCTAGAGATCGAGCAGGCCACTATGGCTACACCTTC.

In this sample, this clonotype turned up a few times. The V gene is TRBV12-3 or TRBV12-4, the J gene TRBJ1-5; no definite D call. This CDR3 contains 14 residues. V lost 4 bases, J lost 2 bases, and 9 bases lay in between. The DNA for the CDR3 is TGTGCCAGCAGTTCCAAGGGAGGCAATCAGCCCCAGCATTTT. Translated: CASSSKGGNQPQHF.

In this sample, this clonotype turned up many times. The CDR3 sequence: CASHGLFSNQPQHF. In nucleotides, the CDR3 is TGTGCCAGCCACGGATTGTTTAGCAATCAGCCCCAGCATTTT. The chain joins TRBV28 to TRBJ1-5; D gene uncertain. Trimming pared 8 bases from V and 0 bases from J, leaving 11 bases between. Germline V gene data show CDR1 as MDHEN and CDR2 as SYDVKM. The CDR3 extends over 14 amino acids.

This clonotype was detected many times. The J gene is TRBJ1-5, the V gene TRBV7-6; D uncertain. CDR1 is SGHVS, CDR2 FNYEAQ, per germline. Deletions cut 1 base from V and 7 bases from J, with 2 bases between. The CDR3 runs 11 residues. In DNA, the CDR3 is TGTGCCAGCAGCTTAGAGCAGCCCCAGCATTTT. Its translation: CASSLEQPQHF.

This sequence joins TRBV13 and TRBJ1-2; D remains unclear. There are 14 residues in the CDR3. V was shortened by 8 bases and J by 0 bases, with 13 bases between the two germline ends. CDR1 is PRHDT, CDR2 FYEKMQ, per germline (reference sequence). CDR3 residues: CASHSDVANYGYTF. The CDR3 nucleotides read TGTGCCAGCCATTCCGATGTAGCTAACTATGGCTACACCTTC.

In this sample, this clonotype turned up many times. The chain carries TRBV28 and TRBJ2-7; unclear D gene. The CDR3 loop spans 13 amino acids. The V gene lost 6 bases and the J gene lost 4 bases, with 13 bases spanning the gap. Germline lookup yields CDR1 MDHEN and CDR2 SYDVKM. DNA of the CDR3: TGTGCCAGCAGGCCTCCAAATGGATACGAGCAGTACTTC. This sequence encodes CASRPPNGYEQYF.

This clonotype was recorded only once. V is TRBV7-9 and J is TRBJ1-2, with D possibly being TRBD1 (5 bases). V lost 1 base to trimming and J lost 0 bases, with 12 bases between them. This CDR3 region has 16 residues. Germline V gives CDR1 SEHNR, CDR2 FQNEAQ (reference sequence). The CDR3 here is CASSLGQGLSNYGYTF. The CDR3 DNA is TGTGCCAGCAGCTTAGGGCAGGGCCTTTCTAACTATGGCTACACCTTC.

The genes are TRBV28 and TRBJ2-5; D is possibly TRBD1 or TRBD2 (5 bases each). Germline V gene data show CDR1 as MDHEN and CDR2 as SYDVKM. This CDR3 contains 13 residues. Trimming removed 6 bases at V and 9 bases at J, with 17 bases between. The CDR3 loop reads CASRTTGPAAQYF. The CDR3 DNA reads as TGTGCCAGCAGGACGACGGGACCGGCGGCCCAGTACTTC.

Comments on this clonotype: A far larger clone is a single base away, which makes a read error likely. The rearrangement joins TRBV27 to TRBJ2-7; D unresolved. CDR1 is MNHEY, CDR2 SMNVEV, per germline (reference sequence). This CDR3 contains 16 residues. The DNA for the CDR3 is TGTGCCGGCAGTCTTCGGCCCAATCCTAATACCTACGAGCAGTACTTC. Protein product: CAGSLRPNPNTYEQYF.

The sample holds a few counts of this clonotype. This sequence joins TRBV19 and TRBJ2-7; weak D call: TRBD2 (6 bases). The CDR3 loop spans 15 amino acids. CDR1 and CDR2 from the germline V gene are LNHDA and SQIVND (reference sequence). V shed 4 bases and J shed 3 bases, with 16 bases lying between them. The CDR3, as DNA: TGTGCCAGTAGTAGGGGGGACGCGACCTTCTACGAGCAGTACTTC. Translated: CASSRGDATFYEQYF. Drawing the rest from reference TRBV19 and TRBJ2-7, the complete variable domain is DGGITQSPKYLFRKEGQNVTLSCEQNLNHDAMYWYRQDPGQGLRLIYYSQIVNDFQKGDIAEGYSVSREKKESFPLTVTSAQKNPTAFYLCASSRGDATFYEQYFGPGTRLTVT.

The chain recombines TRBV28 with TRBJ1-1; D ambiguous. In germline, CDR1 is MDHEN, CDR2 SYDVKM. V was trimmed by 7 bases and J by 5 bases, leaving 8 bases between them. The length of the CDR3 is 11 residues. CDR3 sequence reads: CASKLGTEAFF. For the CDR3, the DNA is TGTGCCAGCAAGCTCGGGACTGAAGCTTTCTTT.

There are a few counts of this clonotype. The J gene is TRBJ1-6, the V gene TRBV11-3; maybe TRBD1 (6 bases). Trimming left V 4 bases short and J 6 bases short, with 25 bases between. This CDR3 spans 19 amino acids. CDR1 SGHNT and CDR2 YENEEA come from the germline V gene. CDR3 sequence (DNA): TGTGCCAGCAGCTCAAGAGACCTGGACAGTTCCCGACTTAATTCACCCCTCCACTTT. It codes for CASSSRDLDSSRLNSPLHF.

In this sample, this clonotype turned up a few times. The chain recombines TRBV7-9 with TRBJ1-6, with no clear D. Per germline, CDR1 SEHNR and CDR2 FQNEAQ (reference sequence). V lost 4 bases and J 8 bases, leaving 6 bases between the germline ends. There are 12 residues in the CDR3. The chain's CDR3 is CASSSPHSPLHF. CDR3 in DNA: TGTGCCAGCAGCTCCCCCCATTCACCCCTCCACTTT.

This clonotype was counted between two and nine times. The chain is built from TRBV20-1 and TRBJ2-7; 7 positions match TRBD2. V shed 7 bases, J shed 3 bases, and the junction held 9 bases outside the gene matches. Germline loops: CDR1 DFQATT, CDR2 SNEGSKA (reference sequence). The CDR3 runs 13 residues. The CDR3 sequence: CSVPSGSNYEQYF. As DNA, the CDR3 is TGCAGTGTCCCTAGCGGTTCTAACTACGAGCAGTACTTC.

This clonotype was detected many times. This chain joins TRBV2 and TRBJ1-5; weak D call: TRBD1 (6 bases). The CDR3 consists of 15 residues. In germline, CDR1 is SNHLY, CDR2 FYNNEI. V was trimmed by 2 bases and J by 6 bases, leaving 14 bases between them. CDR3: CASSETTGLGQPQHF. The CDR3 DNA sequence: TGTGCCAGCAGTGAAACTACAGGGTTAGGTCAGCCCCAGCATTTT.

There are a few counts of this clonotype. The CDR3 DNA follows: TGTGCCAGCAGCGTAGCTTGGGAAAACTATGGCTACACCTTC. Its translation is CASSVAWENYGYTF. The rearrangement uses TRBV9 and TRBJ1-2; D is unresolved. The CDR3 spans 14 residues. The germline V gene has CDR1 SGDLS and CDR2 YYNGEE. V was clipped by 0 bases and J by 2 bases, with 8 bases between them.

This clonotype was observed a single time. Just one base apart from a much larger clone, this may be a read error. V gene TRBV27 combines with J gene TRBJ1-4, with D possibly TRBD1 on 6 matching bases. From germline, CDR1 is MNHEY and CDR2 SMNVEV (reference sequence). This CDR3 is 14 amino acids long. Written as DNA, the CDR3 is TGTGCCGGCAGTCCTTATGGGGGGCTAGAAAAACTGTTTTTT. This sequence encodes CAGSPYGGLEKLFF.

CDR3 coding DNA: TGTGCCAGCAGTGACACCCCTAATCAGCCCCAGCATTTT. This gives the protein CASSDTPNQPQHF. This sequence joins TRBV6-1 and TRBJ1-5; D not resolved. V was shortened by 3 bases and J by 4 bases, with 7 bases between the two germline ends. This CDR3 has 13 amino acids. CDR1 MNHNS and CDR2 SASEGT come from the germline V gene.

This clonotype was found many times. The V call is TRBV6-1, the J call TRBJ2-5, with D unresolved. Germline-derived CDR1 and CDR2 are MNHNS and SASEGT. V dropped 7 bases and J dropped 1 base, with 7 bases sitting between them. The CDR3 length is 12 residues. The CDR3: CASTSVQETQYF. In DNA form, the CDR3 reads TGTGCCAGCACCTCGGTCCAAGAGACCCAGTACTTC.

This clonotype has a count of ten or more. V is TRBV28 and J is TRBJ2-5; 7 bases align to TRBD2. Per germline, CDR1 MDHEN and CDR2 SYDVKM. The CDR3 loop spans 14 amino acids. With 5 bases clipped from V and 2 bases from J, the junction kept 5 bases outside the gene matches. CDR3 nucleotides: TGTGCCAGCAGTGCCGCGGGGGTTCAAGAGACCCAGTACTTC. It yields the protein CASSAAGVQETQYF.

This clonotype has more than one count but fewer than ten. The chain is built from TRBV6-1 and TRBJ2-7, with D possibly TRBD1 on 7 matching bases. Germline CDR1 and CDR2: MNHNS and SASEGT. The length of the CDR3 is 15 residues. The V end was cut by 7 bases, the J end by 0 bases, with 16 bases between. CDR3 in amino acids: CASNTRGQNSYEQYF. The CDR3 DNA follows: TGTGCCAGCAACACGCGGGGACAGAACTCCTACGAGCAGTACTTC.

This clonotype was seen ten or more times. This chain links TRBV11-3 with TRBJ2-4; D is possibly TRBD2 (5 bases). The CDR3 runs 17 residues. Between the trimmed V and J ends, which lost 5 bases and 0 bases, there was a span of 17 bases. Germline assignment: CDR1 SGHNT and CDR2 YENEEA. CDR3 in amino acids: CASSARDGALAKNIQYF. The CDR3 coding sequence is TGTGCCAGCAGCGCCCGGGATGGAGCTCTAGCCAAAAACATTCAGTACTTC.

CDR3 coding DNA: TGTGCCAGCAGCCCGACAGGGAGGAGCGAGACCCAGTACTTC. Protein sequence: CASSPTGRSETQYF. This sequence joins TRBV7-2 and TRBJ2-5; maybe TRBD1 (7 bases). There are 14 residues in the CDR3. V lost 5 bases, J lost 5 bases, and 15 bases lay in between. The germline V gene encodes CDR1 SGHTA and CDR2 FQGNSA.

The chain carries TRBV7-3 and TRBJ2-4, with D perhaps TRBD1 or TRBD2 (5 bases each). CDR1 and CDR2 (germline): SGHTA, FQGTGA. V lost 5 bases and J lost 3, with 26 bases in between. This CDR3 contains 19 residues. The CDR3 is CASSPGQVGTPGGKNIQYF. CDR3 coding DNA: TGTGCCAGCAGCCCCGGACAAGTGGGTACTCCAGGAGGCAAAAACATTCAGTACTTC.